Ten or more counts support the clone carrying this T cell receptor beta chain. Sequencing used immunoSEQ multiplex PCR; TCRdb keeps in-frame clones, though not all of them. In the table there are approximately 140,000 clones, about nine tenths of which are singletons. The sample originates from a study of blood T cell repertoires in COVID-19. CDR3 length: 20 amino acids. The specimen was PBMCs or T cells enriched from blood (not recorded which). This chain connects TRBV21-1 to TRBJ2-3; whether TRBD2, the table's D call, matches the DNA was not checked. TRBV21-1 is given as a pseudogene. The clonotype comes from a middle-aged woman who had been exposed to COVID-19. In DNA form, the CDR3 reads TGTGCCAGCAGCTCGCCTAAAGGGCTAGCGGTTGGCCTTAGCACAGATACGCAGTATTTT. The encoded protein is CASSSPKGLAVGLSTDTQYF.